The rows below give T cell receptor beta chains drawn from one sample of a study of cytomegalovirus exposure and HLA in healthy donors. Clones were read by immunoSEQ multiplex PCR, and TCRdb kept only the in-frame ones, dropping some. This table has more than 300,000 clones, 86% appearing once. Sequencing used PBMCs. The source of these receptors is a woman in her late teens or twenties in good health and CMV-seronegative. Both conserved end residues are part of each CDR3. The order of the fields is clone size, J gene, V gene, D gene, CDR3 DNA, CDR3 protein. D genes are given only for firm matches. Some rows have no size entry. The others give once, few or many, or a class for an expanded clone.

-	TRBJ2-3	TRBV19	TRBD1	TGTGCCAGTAGTTCAGGGACAGGGGTTACGCAGTATTTT	CASSSGTGVTQYF
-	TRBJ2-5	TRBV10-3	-	TGTGCCATCAGCCCAAGTCAGGGTCAAGAGACCCAGTACTTC	CAISPSQGQETQYF
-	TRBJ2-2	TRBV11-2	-	TGTGCCAGCAGCTTAGCGGTAGGGGGATGGGACACCGGGGAGCTGTTTTTT	CASSLAVGGWDTGELFF
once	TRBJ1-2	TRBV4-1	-	TGCGCCAGCAGCCGAGACAGTCATACTAACTATGGCTACACCTTC	CASSRDSHTNYGYTF
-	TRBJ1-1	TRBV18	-	TGTGCCAGCTCCCAATCAATGGGTGGTGGAGGAATGAACACTGAAGCTTTCTTT	CASSQSMGGGGMNTEAFF
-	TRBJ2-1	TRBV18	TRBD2	TGTGCCAGCTCACTTCAGGACCGGGGGGGTGAGCAGTTCTTC	CASSLQDRGGEQFF
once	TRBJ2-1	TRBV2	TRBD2	TGTGCCAGCACCAAAGCGGGAGACATCGGTGAGCAGTTCTTC	CASTKAGDIGEQFF
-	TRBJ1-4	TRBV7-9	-	TGTGCCAGCAGCCGGGACCAAGGGGGTGAAAAACTGTTTTTT	CASSRDQGGEKLFF
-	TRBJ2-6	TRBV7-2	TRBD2	TGTGCCGGAAATAGCGGGAGGGCTGGGGCCAACGTCCTGACTTTC	CAGNSGRAGANVLTF
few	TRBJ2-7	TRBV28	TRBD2	TGTGCCAGCAGTTTATGGGGGACTAGCTCCTACGAGCAGTACTTC	CASSLWGTSSYEQYF
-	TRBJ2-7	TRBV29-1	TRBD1	TGCAGCGCCGCCGGGACAGGGCTCTACGAGCAGTACTTC	CSAAGTGLYEQYF
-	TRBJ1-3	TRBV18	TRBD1	TGTGCCAGCTCACCGACGACAGGGGTTAGTGGAAACACCATATATTTT	CASSPTTGVSGNTIYF
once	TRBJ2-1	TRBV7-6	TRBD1	TGTGCCAGCAGCAAGGACAGGGTCGCCTACAATGAGCAGTTCTTC	CASSKDRVAYNEQFF
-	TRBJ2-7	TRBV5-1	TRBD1	TGCGCCAGCAGCCTAGGGACAGGGGGCGTCGACGAGCAGTACTTC	CASSLGTGGVDEQYF
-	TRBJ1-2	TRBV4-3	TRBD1	TGCGCCAGCAGCGCTGGGACAGGGCCCACCTCCTCGGGCTACACCTTC	CASSAGTGPTSSGYTF
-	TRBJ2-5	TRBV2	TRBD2	TGTGCCAGCAGTTGGACTAGCGGGGGAGCGGGAGAGACCCAGTACTTC	CASSWTSGGAGETQYF
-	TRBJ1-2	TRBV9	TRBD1	TGTGCCAGCAGCGTAGCCGTGACAGGGGGCGGCTACACCTTC	CASSVAVTGGGYTF
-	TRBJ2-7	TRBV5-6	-	TGTGCCAGCAGCCCTGGGGTCGGGGGATCCTACGAGCAGTACTTC	CASSPGVGGSYEQYF
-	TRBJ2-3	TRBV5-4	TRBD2	TGTGCCAGCAGCTTGAGCGGGGTTGAGACGCAGTATTTT	CASSLSGVETQYF
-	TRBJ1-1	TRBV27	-	TGTGCCAGCAGTTGGGGGCCAGTCAACACTGAAGCTTTCTTT	CASSWGPVNTEAFF
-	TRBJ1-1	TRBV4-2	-	TGTGCCAGCAGTCCGCCCCGGGGGAGGGAAGCTTTCTTT	CASSPPRGREAFF
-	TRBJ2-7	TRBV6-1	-	TGTGCCAGCACGGGGGGCCGCGGGTACGAGCAGTACTTC	CASTGGRGYEQYF
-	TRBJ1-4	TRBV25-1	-	TGTGCCAGCAGCCAAACCTTGACAGAGGCCAATGAAAAACTGTTTTTT	CASSQTLTEANEKLFF
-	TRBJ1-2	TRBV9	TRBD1	TGTGCCAGCAGCACTCCCGGGACAGGGAGTAACTATGGCTACACCTTC	CASSTPGTGSNYGYTF
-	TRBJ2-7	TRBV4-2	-	TGTGCCAGCAGCCAAGGGCGGGACCACGCCTACGAGCAGTACTTC	CASSQGRDHAYEQYF
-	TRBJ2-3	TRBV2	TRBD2	TGTGCCAGCAGTACCCAACTAGCGGTCCTGAGAGATACGCAGTATTTT	CASSTQLAVLRDTQYF
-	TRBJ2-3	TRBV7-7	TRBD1	TGTGCTAGCAGCTTGGACAGGGAGGATACGCAGTATTTT	CASSLDREDTQYF
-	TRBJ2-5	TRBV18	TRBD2	TGTGCCAGCTCACCAAAGCTAGCGGTACAAGAGACCCAGTACTTC	CASSPKLAVQETQYF
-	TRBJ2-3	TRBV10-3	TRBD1	TGTGCCATCAGTGAGTCGATTTTGCCAGGGGGCAGGAATACGCAGTATTTT	CAISESILPGGRNTQYF
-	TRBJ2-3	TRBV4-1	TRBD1	TGCGCCAGCAGCCAAGATGAGGCAGGGGGCGCAGATACGCAGTATTTT	CASSQDEAGGADTQYF
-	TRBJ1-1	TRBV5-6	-	TGTGCCAGCAGCTTGGACAGCTGGGACACTGAAGCTTTCTTT	CASSLDSWDTEAFF
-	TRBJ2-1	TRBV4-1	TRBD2	TGCGCCAGCAGCCAGGGGACTAGCGGGAGGGCCCGGGAGCAGTTCTTC	CASSQGTSGRAREQFF
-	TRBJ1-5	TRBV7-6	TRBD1	TGTGCCAGCAGCTTAGGGACAGGTCGCAATCAGCCCCAGCATTTT	CASSLGTGRNQPQHF
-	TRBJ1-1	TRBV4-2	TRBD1	TGTGCCAGCAGCCAGGCAGGGACAGGGTGGAACACTGAAGCTTTCTTT	CASSQAGTGWNTEAFF
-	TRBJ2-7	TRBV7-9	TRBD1	TGTGCCAGCAGCGCAAGGGACAGCGCCTACGAGCAGTACTTC	CASSARDSAYEQYF
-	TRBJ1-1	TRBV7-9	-	TGTGCCAGCAGCTCCACCCCAGGGGAATCCACTGAAGCTTTCTTT	CASSSTPGESTEAFF
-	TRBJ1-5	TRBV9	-	TGTGCCAGCAGCTTGGGGGCGGGCAATCAGCCCCAGCATTTT	CASSLGAGNQPQHF
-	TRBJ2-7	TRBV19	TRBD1	TGTGCCAGTAGTCCGGGACAGGTGGATGGCGAGCAGTACTTC	CASSPGQVDGEQYF
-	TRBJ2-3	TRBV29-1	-	TGCAGCGTTGAAGACAGGGCCGATACGCAGTATTTT	CSVEDRADTQYF
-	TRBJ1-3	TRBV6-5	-	TGTGCCAGCACCGACTCAGTAGGAAACACCATATATTTT	CASTDSVGNTIYF
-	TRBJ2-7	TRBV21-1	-	TGTGCCAGCAGCACTATACGACTAGTCTACGAGCAGTACTTC	CASSTIRLVYEQYF
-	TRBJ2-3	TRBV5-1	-	TGCGCCAGCAGCTTGTGGGCTCAGGCAGATACGCAGTATTTT	CASSLWAQADTQYF